Shown below are 10 T cell receptor beta chains from a single sample sequenced in a study of OX40 agonist ivuxolimab in advanced cancers. TCRdb keeps only in-frame clones here, not all; method: immunoSEQ multiplex PCR. Of 35,000 to 40,000 clones in the sample, over 70% were seen once. The sequences come from CD4+ or CD8+ T cells sorted from blood, collected in a trial of the OX40 agonist ivuxolimab. The origin of the receptors is an adult with an advanced solid tumor such as melanoma, head and neck, liver or kidney cancer.

The rearrangement links TRBV7-3 to TRBJ1-1; perhaps TRBD1 as D (6 bases). CDR1 is SGHTA, CDR2 FQGTGA, per germline. Trimming took 4 bases from V and 6 from J, leaving 15 bases between them. The CDR3 totals 14 residues. CDR3 DNA: TGTGCCAGCAGCTGGGGGCCAGCCAGCGCTGAAGCTTTCTTT. Translation gives CASSWGPASAEAFF.

The chain carries TRBV7-6 and TRBJ1-1; D is unclear. Trimming pared 1 base from V and 1 base from J, leaving 10 bases between. The CDR3 extends over 15 amino acids. From germline, CDR1 is SGHVS and CDR2 FNYEAQ. Here the CDR3 DNA reads TGTGCCAGCAGCTTAGGGGTTCGGGGGAACACTGAAGCTTTCTTT. Its protein product is CASSLGVRGNTEAFF.

The genes are TRBV5-5 and TRBJ1-4; the D is unclear. Germline V lookup: CDR1 SGHKS, CDR2 YYEKEE (reference sequence). The CDR3 length is 13 residues. Trimming shortened V by 0 bases and J by 5 bases, and 5 bases separated the two germline ends. The CDR3 DNA is TGTGCCAGCAGCTTGGTTGGGAATGAAAAACTGTTTTTT. As protein: CASSLVGNEKLFF. Looking up the rest from reference TRBV5-5 and TRBJ1-4 gives the full variable domain: DAGVTQSPTHLIKTRGQQVTLRCSPISGHKSVSWYQQVLGQGPQFIFQYYEKEERGRGNFPDRFSARQFPNYSSELNVNALLLGDSALYLCASSLVGNEKLFFGSGTQLSVL.

The J gene is TRBJ2-7, the V gene TRBV5-1; TRBD1 matches at 10 bases. V was clipped by 4 bases and J by 0 bases; unmatched bases: 4. CDR1 is SGHRS, CDR2 YFSETQ, per germline. This CDR3 spans 15 amino acids. This CDR3 reads CASSQGTGASYEQYF. The DNA for the CDR3 is TGCGCCAGCAGCCAGGGGACAGGGGCCTCCTACGAGCAGTACTTC.

V gene TRBV5-5 combines with J gene TRBJ2-2; 10 nucleotides match TRBD2. Trimming at V came to 0 bases and at J to 4 bases, leaving 6 bases not matched to a gene. Germline CDR1 SGHKS, CDR2 YYEKEE (reference sequence). CDR3 size: 17 residues. The CDR3 loop is CASSLDPSGGITGELFF. The CDR3 bases are TGTGCCAGCAGCTTGGATCCTAGCGGGGGAATCACCGGGGAGCTGTTTTTT.

The gene calls are TRBV25-1 and TRBJ2-7; TRBD1 matches at 11 bases. Germline V gene lookup returns CDR1 MGHDK and CDR2 SYGVNS. The CDR3 extends over 14 amino acids. V shed 8 bases and J 3 bases; nucleotides not matched to a gene: 6. The CDR3 sequence: CASCGQGAFYEQYF. CDR3 coding DNA: TGTGCCAGCTGCGGACAGGGGGCTTTCTACGAGCAGTACTTC.

The rearrangement links TRBV19 to TRBJ2-4; TRBD1 is a possible D gene (6 bases). V shed 7 bases and J shed 7 bases, with 17 bases lying between them. Germline loops: CDR1 LNHDA, CDR2 SQIVND (reference sequence). The CDR3 sequence is 14 residues long. This CDR3 is CASNAQGQENIQYF. CDR3 DNA: TGTGCCAGTAACGCACAGGGTCAGGAGAACATTCAGTACTTC.

This chain links TRBV4-2 with TRBJ1-5, with TRBD1 matching over 8 bases. Per the germline V gene, CDR1 is LGHNA and CDR2 is YNFKEQ. Losses at the gene ends were 0 bases for V and 6 bases for J; bases not matched to a gene: 4. The CDR3 covers 15 residues. CDR3 in DNA: TGTGCCAGCAGCCAAGAAGGACAGGGTGGTCAGCCCCAGCATTTT. Its protein product is CASSQEGQGGQPQHF.

This clone was observed once. The chain recombines TRBV5-1 with TRBJ2-5; 11 bases fit TRBD2. J was trimmed by 4 bases and V by 6 bases; bases with no gene match: 2. Looked up from germline, CDR1 is SGHRS and CDR2 is YFSETQ. This CDR3 spans 13 amino acids. The DNA for the CDR3 is TGCGCCAGCACTCTAGCGGGGGGAGAGACCCAGTACTTC. Translated: CASTLAGGETQYF. Based on the CDR3 plus reference TRBV5-1 and TRBJ2-5, the full variable domain is KAGVTQTPRYLIKTRGQQVTLSCSPISGHRSVSWYQQTPGQGLQFLFEYFSETQRNKGNFPGRFSGRQFSNSRSEMNVSTLELGDSALYLCASTLAGGETQYFGPGTRLLVL.

In DNA, the CDR3 is TGTGCCAGCGGGCGGGGAGGTGGTGAAAAACTGTTTTTT. Residues: CASGRGGGEKLFF. The chain carries TRBV5-6 and TRBJ1-4; D ambiguous. Germline CDR1 and CDR2: SGHDT and YYEEEE. Between the trimmed V and J ends, which lost 7 bases and 7 bases, there was a span of 14 bases. This CDR3 is built from 13 residues.